The 2 T cell receptor beta chains given below trace back to one sample, sequenced in a study of cytomegalovirus exposure and HLA in healthy donors. 60 Vbeta and 13 Jbeta primers were used in PCR. Sequenced by immunoSEQ multiplex PCR; TCRdb stores in-frame clones only, minus some. The profile shows under 200,000 clones, more than 60% of them singletons. The sequencing input was PBMCs. These TCRs come from a female donor in good health and CMV-seronegative.

V usage is TRBV4-1 and J usage is TRBJ2-7; TRBD2 aligns across 11 bases. This CDR3 is built from 14 residues. Germline assignment: CDR1 MGHRA and CDR2 YSYEKL. Germline trimming cut 4 bases from V and 7 bases from J; bases unmatched to any gene: 6. The CDR3 loop reads CASSPLAGVREQYF. DNA of the CDR3: TGCGCCAGCAGCCCACTAGCGGGAGTAAGGGAGCAGTACTTC.

The genes are TRBV7-2 and TRBJ2-6, with no clear D. V lost 3 bases and J lost 7, with 4 bases in between. Germline-derived CDR1 and CDR2 are SGHTA and FQGNSA. This CDR3 has 12 residues. The CDR3 DNA reads as TGTGCCAGCAGCTTGGCCGCCAACGTCCTGACTTTC. Encoded protein: CASSLAANVLTF.